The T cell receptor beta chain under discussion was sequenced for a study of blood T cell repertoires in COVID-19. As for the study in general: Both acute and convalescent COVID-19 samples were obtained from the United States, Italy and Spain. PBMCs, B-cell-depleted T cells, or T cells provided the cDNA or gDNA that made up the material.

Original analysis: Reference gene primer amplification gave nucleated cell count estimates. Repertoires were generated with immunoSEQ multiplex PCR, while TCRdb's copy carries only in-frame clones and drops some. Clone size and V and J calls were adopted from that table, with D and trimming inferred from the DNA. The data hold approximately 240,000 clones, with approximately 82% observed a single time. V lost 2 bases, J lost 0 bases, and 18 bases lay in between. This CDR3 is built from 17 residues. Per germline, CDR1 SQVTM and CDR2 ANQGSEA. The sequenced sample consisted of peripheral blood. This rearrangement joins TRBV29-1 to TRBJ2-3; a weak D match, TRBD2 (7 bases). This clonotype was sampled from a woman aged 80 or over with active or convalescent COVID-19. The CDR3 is CSVETPGGKSSTDTQYF. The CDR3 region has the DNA TGCAGCGTTGAAACCCCGGGGGGCAAGAGTAGCACAGATACGCAGTATTTT.